These T cell receptor beta chains were read from a single sample in a study of cytomegalovirus exposure and HLA in healthy donors. Assay used: immunoSEQ multiplex PCR; TCRdb lists only in-frame clones, some missing. The sample gives fewer than 200,000 clones, 75% to 90% of which show up once; roughly 0.98% is in the top ten. The sequencing sample was made of PBMCs. The source of these receptors is a boy aged 2 to 9 in good health and CMV-seronegative. CDR3s include the opening cysteine and the closing phenylalanine or tryptophan. D genes are given only for firm matches. Part of the rows lack a size; the others show once, few, many or a class for expanded clones.

D gene,clone size,V gene,J gene,CDR3 DNA,CDR3 protein
.,.,TRBV7-9,TRBJ2-3,TGTGCCAGCAGCTTAATAACGCAGCGGGCGCAGTATTTT,CASSLITQRAQYF
.,.,TRBV6-5,TRBJ1-6,TGTGCCAGCAGTTACTCAGCAGGGCACTCACCCCTCCACTTT,CASSYSAGHSPLHF
.,.,TRBV19,TRBJ2-2,TGTGCCAGTAGCCCGGGGGCCGGGGAGCTGTTTTTT,CASSPGAGELFF
.,.,TRBV5-4,TRBJ2-3,TGTGCCAGCAGCTGGGGGCGCGGGGGCCGTAGCACAGATACGCAGTATTTT,CASSWGRGGRSTDTQYF
.,.,TRBV4-1,TRBJ1-6,TGCGCCAGCAGCTTAAAAGACCCGGGGGGTAGTTCACCCCTCCACTTT,CASSLKDPGGSSPLHF
TRBD2,once,TRBV11-3,TRBJ2-3,TGTGCCAGCAGCTGGGGACTAGCGGGAGGGCCTAGGGATACGCAGTATTTT,CASSWGLAGGPRDTQYF
TRBD1,.,TRBV30,TRBJ1-1,TGTGCCTGGAGTGTAGGACAGGGGAATGAAGCTTTCTTT,CAWSVGQGNEAFF
.,.,TRBV15,TRBJ2-3,TGTGCCACCAGCAGAGAACGGCAGGGCCCAGATACGCAGTATTTT,CATSRERQGPDTQYF
TRBD2,.,TRBV27,TRBJ2-7,TGTGCCAGCAGTGAGGGACTAGCGGGATCCTACGAGCAGTACTTC,CASSEGLAGSYEQYF
TRBD2,.,TRBV27,TRBJ2-7,TGTGCCAGCAGTTTGGGCCGGGGGGGCTACGAGCAGTACTTC,CASSLGRGGYEQYF
TRBD2,.,TRBV27,TRBJ2-7,TGTGCCAGCAGAAGGACTAGCGGGGGGGGCGCCGAGCAGTACTTC,CASRRTSGGGAEQYF
.,.,TRBV29-1,TRBJ1-2,TGCAGCGTTGAAAGGCAGGCCGGTGGCTACACCTTC,CSVERQAGGYTF
.,.,TRBV18,TRBJ1-1,TGTGCCAGCTCCCACCAGAGGGTTGCGGGGAACACTGAAGCTTTCTTT,CASSHQRVAGNTEAFF
TRBD1,.,TRBV5-1,TRBJ2-4,TGCGCCAGCAGCCATAGAGGACAGGAGCGTCAGTACTTC,CASSHRGQERQYF
.,.,TRBV6-5,TRBJ1-1,TGTGCCAGCAGTTACTCGTTTTTGCCCCAGGACACTGAAGCTTTCTTT,CASSYSFLPQDTEAFF
.,.,TRBV11-3,TRBJ2-3,TGTGCCAGCAGCCGACAGCGCACAGATACGCAGTATTTT,CASSRQRTDTQYF
TRBD2,.,TRBV27,TRBJ2-3,TGTGCCAGCAGCTTTAGCGGGGTCACAGATACGCAGTATTTT,CASSFSGVTDTQYF
.,.,TRBV27,TRBJ2-3,TGTGCCAGCACTGGTCGGGTGACTATCGGCACAGATACGCAGTATTTT,CASTGRVTIGTDTQYF
.,.,TRBV19,TRBJ1-1,TGTGCCAGTAGTATGGCCACTGAAGCTTTCTTT,CASSMATEAFF
.,once,TRBV28,TRBJ1-4,TGTGCCAGCAGTTATACGCCGGGGAATGAAAAACTGTTTTTT,CASSYTPGNEKLFF
TRBD1,.,TRBV28,TRBJ2-7,TGTGCCAGCAGTTTATCGGACAGGGGTGCGCGAGGCGAGCAGTACTTC,CASSLSDRGARGEQYF
.,.,TRBV2,TRBJ1-5,TGTGCCAGCAGTGTGGGGGCAGCCAGCAATCAGCCCCAGCATTTT,CASSVGAASNQPQHF
TRBD1,once,TRBV10-3,TRBJ1-2,TGTGCCATCAGTGAGTCGAGGACAGGGAACTATGGCTACACCTTC,CAISESRTGNYGYTF
TRBD2,.,TRBV10-3,TRBJ2-7,TGTGCCATCAGTCTGGGACTAGCGGACTCCTACGAGCAGTACTTC,CAISLGLADSYEQYF
TRBD1,few,TRBV10-3,TRBJ1-1,TGTGCCATCAGTGACTCGGACAGGGGGCGCGGGGTAGCTTTCTTT,CAISDSDRGRGVAFF
.,.,TRBV5-4,TRBJ1-2,TGTGCCAGCAGCTTGGGCCTTCAAAGACGAGACTCTAACTATGGCTACACCTTC,CASSLGLQRRDSNYGYTF
.,.,TRBV15,TRBJ1-2,TGTGCCACCAGCAGGGAGGGTCAGGGCAGGAACTATGGCTACACCTTC,CATSREGQGRNYGYTF
.,.,TRBV5-4,TRBJ1-1,TGTGCCAGCGGTGACCCCACGCGGGGGGACACTGAAGCTTTCTTT,CASGDPTRGDTEAFF
.,.,TRBV27,TRBJ2-7,TGTGCCGGCAGTTTAGGCAGGGGTTCCTACGAGCAGTACTTC,CAGSLGRGSYEQYF
TRBD1,.,TRBV19,TRBJ2-2,TGTGCCAGTAGTATAATACGGACAGGGAGGACCGGGGAGCTGTTTTTT,CASSIIRTGRTGELFF
TRBD2,.,TRBV7-2,TRBJ2-7,TGTGCCAGCAGCTTAAGGACTAGCGGGGGCGCCTACGAGCAGTACTTC,CASSLRTSGGAYEQYF